These 14 T cell receptor beta chains came from one sample sequenced in a study of shared clonotypes between healthy human individuals. The repertoire was sequenced with immunoSEQ multiplex PCR; TCRdb's copy has only in-frame clones and lacks some. Of 950,000 to 1,100,000 clones in the sample, roughly 70% were seen once. Sequencing was performed on memory CD4+ T cells sorted from blood. Subset indicated: CD45RA-negative fraction. Source of these receptors: a man between 18 and 29 years old in good health.

The V and J genes are TRBV5-1 and TRBJ2-7, with TRBD1 identical over 9 bases. V lost 7 bases to trimming and J lost 4 bases; unmatched junction nucleotides: 12. The length of the CDR3 is 15 residues. Germline CDR1 reads SGHRS; CDR2 reads YFSETQ. The CDR3 is CASGLGGQGGYEQYF. For the CDR3, the DNA is TGCGCCAGCGGCCTTGGGGGACAGGGAGGGTACGAGCAGTACTTC.

This clone was counted a few times. V gene TRBV30 combines with J gene TRBJ1-1, with 8 positions matching TRBD1. V was pared by 5 bases and J by 5 bases, with 10 bases of the junction left unmatched. The germline V gene encodes CDR1 GTSNPN and CDR2 SVGIG (reference sequence). This CDR3 comprises 14 residues. The CDR3 DNA reads as TGTGCCTGGCGAAGGACAGGGTCTTCTACTGAAGCTTTCTTT. It is translated as CAWRRTGSSTEAFF.

V and J are TRBV5-1 and TRBJ2-1; unclear D gene. Trimming took off 0 bases at V and 6 bases at J, with 10 bases between the two ends. Germline lookup yields CDR1 SGHRS and CDR2 YFSETQ. This CDR3 has 14 amino acids. CDR3 protein: CASSLGLVSNEQFF. Here the CDR3 DNA reads TGCGCCAGCAGCTTGGGGCTAGTCTCCAATGAGCAGTTCTTC.

The chain carries TRBV7-9 and TRBJ2-1, with D tentatively TRBD1 (5 bases). The CDR3 sequence is 14 residues long. CDR1 is SEHNR, CDR2 FQNEAQ, per germline (reference sequence). V gave up 5 bases and J gave up 5 bases, with 13 bases separating them. The CDR3 region has the DNA TGTGCCAGCAGCAAAGGACACGATAACAATGAGCAGTTCTTC. Translating it yields CASSKGHDNNEQFF.

The chain recombines TRBV9 with TRBJ1-2, with a weak D call TRBD1 (6 bases). This CDR3 is built from 14 residues. Germline-derived CDR1 and CDR2 are SGDLS and YYNGEE. The V and J ends lost 1 base and 8 bases respectively, with 15 bases between them. Here the CDR3 DNA reads TGTGCCAGCAGCGTAAGGATGGAGGGGGAGGGCTACACCTTC. As protein: CASSVRMEGEGYTF.

The rearrangement joins TRBV28 to TRBJ2-7; D might be TRBD1 (5 bases). In germline, CDR1 is MDHEN, CDR2 SYDVKM. The CDR3 extends over 13 amino acids. Trimming shortened V by 6 bases and J by 3 bases, and 12 bases separated the two germline ends. CDR3 protein: CASRKTDVYEQYF. In DNA form, the CDR3 reads TGTGCCAGCAGAAAGACAGATGTCTACGAGCAGTACTTC.

CDR3 nucleotides: TGCGCCAGCAGCCTTAGGTTTGCAACTAATGAAAAACTGTTTTTT. This sequence encodes CASSLRFATNEKLFF. The chain links TRBV4-1 to TRBJ1-4, with no clear D. Germline CDR1 is MGHRA and CDR2 is YSYEKL. The V end was cut by 4 bases, the J end by 0 bases, with 9 bases between. This CDR3 comprises 15 residues.

Turning to this clone: Additional DNA sequences in this sample encode the identical CDR3. This chain links TRBV7-2 with TRBJ1-5; D not resolved. The germline V gene has CDR1 SGHTA and CDR2 FQGNSA. This CDR3 spans 15 amino acids. Trimming stripped 0 bases from V and 3 bases from J, with 9 bases between. The CDR3 bases are TGTGCCAGCAGCTTAGCCGGTCGGTCCAATCAGCCCCAGCATTTT. It is translated as CASSLAGRSNQPQHF. Filled out from reference TRBV7-2 and TRBJ1-5, the complete variable domain reads GAGVSQSPSNKVTEKGKDVELRCDPISGHTALYWYRQSLGQGLEFLIYFQGNSAPDKSGLPSDRFSAERTGGSVSTLTIQRTQQEDSAVYLCASSLAGRSNQPQHFGDGTRLSIL.

The rearrangement links TRBV6-6 to TRBJ2-3; possibly TRBD2 for D (6 bases). This CDR3 is 14 amino acids long. V lost 6 bases and J lost 7, with 17 bases in between. Germline CDR1 and CDR2: MNHNY and SVGAGI (reference sequence). Here the CDR3 DNA reads TGTGCCAGCAGCCCCCCGGGGACTTCCCATACGCAGTATTTT. As protein: CASSPPGTSHTQYF.

The chain has TRBV7-2 and TRBJ2-2, with 12 bases lining up with TRBD2. The CDR3 runs 17 residues. CDR1 is SGHTA and CDR2 is FQGNSA in the germline V gene. V was clipped by 1 base and J by 6 bases; unmatched bases: 6. In DNA form, the CDR3 reads TGTGCCAGCAGCTTAGGACTAGCGGGAGTGACGTCCGGGGAGCTGTTTTTT. It specifies CASSLGLAGVTSGELFF.

The V call is TRBV29-1, the J call TRBJ1-1; D uncertain. The germline V and J ends were trimmed by 5 bases and 1 base, with 5 bases remaining between them. The CDR3 spans 11 residues. Germline V gene data show CDR1 as SQVTM and CDR2 as ANQGSEA. Written as DNA, the CDR3 is TGCAGCGTTTCAAGGAACACTGAAGCTTTCTTT. Translated: CSVSRNTEAFF. The entire variable domain, with the rest obtained from reference TRBV29-1 and TRBJ1-1, is as follows: SAVISQKPSRDICQRGTSLTIQCQVDSQVTMMFWYRQQPGQSLTLIATANQGSEATYESGFVIDKFPISRPNLTFSTLTVSNMSPEDSSIYLCSVSRNTEAFFGQGTRLTVV.

The rearrangement joins TRBV27 to TRBJ2-7; D gene unclear. Trimming removed 6 bases at V and 3 bases at J, with 12 bases between. CDR3 length: 13 amino acids. CDR1 and CDR2 from the germline V gene are MNHEY and SMNVEV (reference sequence). The CDR3 DNA sequence: TGTGCCAGCAGATCGAGACTTTACTACGAGCAGTACTTC. As protein: CASRSRLYYEQYF.

This chain joins TRBV7-2 and TRBJ2-7; TRBD2 agrees at 10 bases. After removal of 4 bases from V and 3 bases from J, the junction contained 6 bases not matched to a gene. The CDR3 is 15 amino acids. The V gene's germline CDR1 is SGHTA and CDR2 FQGNSA. The CDR3 region has the DNA TGTGCCAGCAGCTGGACTAGCGGCACCTTCTACGAGCAGTACTTC. This sequence encodes CASSWTSGTFYEQYF.

The rearrangement uses TRBV5-1 and TRBJ2-1; 7 nucleotides align to TRBD2. V dropped 2 bases and J dropped 3; count of bases not matched to a gene: 5. Germline loops: CDR1 SGHRS, CDR2 YFSETQ. The CDR3 has 15 residues. This CDR3 is CASSLAGTIYNEQFF. In nucleotides, the CDR3 is TGCGCCAGCAGCTTAGCGGGAACAATCTACAATGAGCAGTTCTTC. The full variable domain, with the rest looked up from reference TRBV5-1 and TRBJ2-1, is KAGVTQTPRYLIKTRGQQVTLSCSPISGHRSVSWYQQTPGQGLQFLFEYFSETQRNKGNFPGRFSGRQFSNSRSEMNVSTLELGDSALYLCASSLAGTIYNEQFFGPGTRLTVL.